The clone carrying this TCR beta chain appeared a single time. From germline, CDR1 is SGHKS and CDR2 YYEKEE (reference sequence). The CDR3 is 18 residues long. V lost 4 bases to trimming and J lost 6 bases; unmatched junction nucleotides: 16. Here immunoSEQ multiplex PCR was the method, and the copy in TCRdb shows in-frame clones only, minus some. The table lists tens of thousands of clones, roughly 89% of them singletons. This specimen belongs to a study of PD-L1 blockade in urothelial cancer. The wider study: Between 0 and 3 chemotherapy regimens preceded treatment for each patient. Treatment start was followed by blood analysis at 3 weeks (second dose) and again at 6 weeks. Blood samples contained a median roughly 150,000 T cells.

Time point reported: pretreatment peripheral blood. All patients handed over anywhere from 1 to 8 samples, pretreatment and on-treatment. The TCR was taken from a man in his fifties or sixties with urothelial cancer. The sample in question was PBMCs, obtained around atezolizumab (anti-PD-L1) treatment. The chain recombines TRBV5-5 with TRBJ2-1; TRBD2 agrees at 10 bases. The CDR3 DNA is TGTGCCAGCAGCACAGCGGGGGGGCCTGTTTGGGTGCTCAATGAGCAGTTCTTC. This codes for CASSTAGGPVWVLNEQFF.